The clone carrying this TCR beta chain was recorded many times. Its target is unknown. This specimen comes from a study of early T cells in non-severe SARS-CoV-2 infection. Overall study context: The study sequenced bulk RNA from unsorted whole blood, with chains unpaired.

Unique molecular identifiers were attached to individual cDNA molecules. In TCRdb, the 5' RACE reads were re-called with MiXCR into one record per CDR3 protein. The sample consists of 55,000 to 75,000 distinct CDR3 sequences, 9% to 15% of them appearing once. The germline V gene encodes CDR1 SQVTM and CDR2 ANQGSEA. The CDR3 consists of 13 residues. The V segment lost 6 bases and the J segment 7 bases; nucleotides outside the gene matches: 8. Whole-study findings and limits: The VDJdb matching leaned toward anti-spike CD8 responses and overlooked private and CD4 specificities.

This clonotype originated in an adult who was a healthcare worker with PCR-confirmed SARS-CoV-2 infection or an uninfected control (not recorded which). Sequenced sample: whole blood. The chain recombines TRBV29-1 with TRBJ2-1; 8 nucleotides agree with TRBD2. The CDR3 sequence: CSVKPKRENEQFF. The DNA of the CDR3 is TGCAGCGTCAAGCCTAAGCGGGAGAATGAGCAGTTCTTC.